This is a list of T cell receptor beta chains from one sample in a study of cytomegalovirus exposure and HLA in healthy donors. Sequencing was performed with immunoSEQ multiplex PCR; in TCRdb, only in-frame clones are kept and a portion is missing. The sample has around 150,000 clones; roughly 80% are singletons. The material sequenced was PBMCs. The source is a man in his thirties or forties in good health and CMV-seronegative. Both conserved end residues are part of each CDR3. A D gene is named only where the DNA matches it firmly. Expanded clones get a size class; other rows say once, few or many, or leave the size out.

>-|TRBD2|TRBV28|TRBJ2-5
CASSLGLAGVQETQYF
TGTGCCAGCAGCCTCGGACTAGCGGGAGTTCAAGAGACCCAGTACTTC
>-|-|TRBV4-2|TRBJ1-6
CASSQVAGTLNSPLHF
TGTGCCAGCAGCCAAGTGGCCGGGACACTAAATTCACCCCTCCACTTT
>-|-|TRBV5-5|TRBJ1-1
CASSLEGFGTEAFF
TGTGCCAGCAGCTTGGAGGGGTTCGGCACTGAAGCTTTCTTT
>-|TRBD2|TRBV19|TRBJ2-1
CASSRSGSSYNEQFF
TGTGCCAGTAGTAGAAGCGGGAGCTCCTACAATGAGCAGTTCTTC
>-|-|TRBV6-5|TRBJ1-3
CASSFQGSGNTIYF
TGTGCCAGCAGTTTCCAGGGCTCTGGAAACACCATATATTTT
>-|-|TRBV6-5|TRBJ2-7
CASSYSRRDYEQYF
TGTGCCAGCAGTTACTCCCGCAGGGACTACGAGCAGTACTTC
>-|-|TRBV5-1|TRBJ2-5
CASSLPRQETQYF
TGCGCCAGCAGCCTCCCCCGCCAAGAGACCCAGTACTTC
>-|-|TRBV19|TRBJ2-1
CASRGSGLTYNEQFF
TGTGCCAGTAGAGGCTCCGGGTTAACCTACAATGAGCAGTTCTTC
>-|-|TRBV7-8|TRBJ2-3
CASSPSTDTQYF
TGTGCCAGCAGCCCGTCCACAGATACGCAGTATTTT
>-|TRBD2|TRBV27|TRBJ2-7
CASRPAGEYEQYF
TGTGCCAGCAGACCAGCGGGAGAGTACGAGCAGTACTTC
>-|-|TRBV5-4|TRBJ2-7
CASSAGGYEQYF
TGTGCCAGCAGCGCCGGGGGCTACGAGCAGTACTTC
>-|-|TRBV6-5|TRBJ2-7
CASSPNRPSYEQYF
TGTGCCAGCAGTCCCAACAGACCCTCCTACGAGCAGTACTTC
>-|TRBD2|TRBV5-6|TRBJ2-1
CASSLGLAEGVNGPNEQFF
TGTGCCAGCAGCTTGGGACTAGCGGAAGGGGTAAATGGGCCTAATGAGCAGTTCTTC
>-|-|TRBV11-3|TRBJ2-2
CASSLGQETANTGELFF
TGTGCCAGCAGCTTAGGCCAGGAAACCGCGAACACCGGGGAGCTGTTTTTT
>once|-|TRBV2|TRBJ1-1
CASSLNRLNTEAFF
TGTGCCAGCAGTCTAAACCGTCTTAACACTGAAGCTTTCTTT
>-|TRBD2|TRBV4-1|TRBJ2-1
CASSQDPRLAGANEQFF
TGCGCCAGCAGCCAAGATCCACGACTAGCGGGAGCCAATGAGCAGTTCTTC
>-|-|TRBV6-1|TRBJ1-5
CASSPTRGQPQHF
TGTGCCAGCAGCCCGACAAGGGGACAGCCCCAGCATTTT
>-|-|TRBV27|TRBJ2-7
CASQTGLASAEQYF
TGTGCCAGCCAAACGGGCCTAGCTAGTGCCGAGCAGTACTTC
>-|TRBD1|TRBV15|TRBJ1-4
CATSRDGQGEKLFF
TGTGCCACCAGCAGGGACGGACAGGGGGAAAAACTGTTTTTT
>-|-|TRBV2|TRBJ2-5
CASGGPEETQYF
TGTGCCAGCGGGGGCCCCGAAGAGACCCAGTACTTC
>-|TRBD1|TRBV7-2|TRBJ2-2
CASSSGQGLRELFF
TGTGCCAGCAGCTCAGGACAGGGTTTGCGGGAGCTGTTTTTT
>-|TRBD1|TRBV5-1|TRBJ1-1
CASSPSTQGARTEAFF
TGCGCCAGCAGCCCGAGCACACAGGGGGCAAGAACTGAAGCTTTCTTT
>few|-|TRBV2|TRBJ1-2
CASSDRGYSGYTF
TGTGCCAGCAGTGACAGGGGTTACAGCGGCTACACCTTC
>once|-|TRBV2|TRBJ2-4
CASSGTAIKNIQYF
TGTGCCAGCAGTGGCACAGCCATCAAAAACATTCAGTACTTC
>-|-|TRBV7-9|TRBJ1-5
CASSLPGSNQPQHF
TGTGCCAGCAGCTTACCAGGGAGCAATCAGCCCCAGCATTTT
>-|TRBD2|TRBV30|TRBJ2-3
CAWSPGASGSTDTQYF
TGTGCCTGGAGTCCCGGGGCTAGCGGGAGCACAGATACGCAGTATTTT
>-|-|TRBV9|TRBJ2-3
CASSREGGTDTQYF
TGTGCCAGCAGCAGAGAGGGGGGCACAGATACGCAGTATTTT
>-|-|TRBV5-1|TRBJ1-2
CASSLSQFNYGYTF
TGCGCCAGCAGCTTGTCCCAGTTTAACTATGGCTACACCTTC